These T cell receptor beta chains were read from a single sample in a study of regulatory T cells in long-lasting Graves disease. One entry per CDR3 protein, called by TCRdb with MiXCR from the multiplex PCR reads. The sample lists some 350,000 distinct CDR3 sequences; around 15% were seen once. The data also belong to a second study, concerning T cells in Graves' hyperthyroidism and ophthalmopathy.

The sample here was peripheral blood mononuclear cells (PBMCs), taken at new diagnosis, from a patient treated with antithyroid drugs. Receptors were obtained from a young woman with Graves disease. The CDR3 runs from the conserved cysteine through the conserved F or W. A D gene is named only where the DNA matches it firmly. Clone size, where shown, is once, few, many, or a class for clones that have expanded.

CDR3 protein: CSARDFRIAGELFF
CDR3 DNA: TGCAGTGCTAGAGATTTTCGAATTGCCGGGGAGCTGTTTTTT
D gene: .
clone size: .
J gene: TRBJ2-2
V gene: TRBV20-1

CDR3 protein: CASSIQGLVETQYF
CDR3 DNA: TGTGCCAGCAGCATACAGGGATTGGTGGAGACCCAGTACTTC
D gene: .
clone size: .
J gene: TRBJ2-5
V gene: TRBV6-1

CDR3 protein: CASSFGGDSSYNEQFF
CDR3 DNA: TGTGCCAGCAGTTTTGGGGGGGACAGCTCCTACAATGAGCAGTTCTTC
D gene: .
clone size: many
J gene: TRBJ2-1
V gene: TRBV12-3/TRBV12-4

CDR3 protein: CATHWGGASYNEQFF
CDR3 DNA: TGTGCCACCCACTGGGGGGGGGCCTCCTACAATGAGCAGTTCTTC
D gene: .
clone size: many
J gene: TRBJ2-1
V gene: TRBV28

CDR3 protein: CASSEAGGNQPQHF
CDR3 DNA: TGTGCCAGCAGTGAAGCAGGGGGCAATCAGCCCCAGCATTTT
D gene: .
clone size: many
J gene: TRBJ1-5
V gene: TRBV6-1

CDR3 protein: CASTGDRFYEQYF
CDR3 DNA: TGCGCCAGCACGGGGGACAGGTTCTACGAGCAGTACTTC
D gene: TRBD1
clone size: many
J gene: TRBJ2-7
V gene: TRBV5-1

CDR3 protein: CASSPQTMNTEAFF
CDR3 DNA: TGTGCCAGCTCACCACAGACAATGAACACTGAAGCTTTCTTT
D gene: .
clone size: many
J gene: TRBJ1-1
V gene: TRBV18

CDR3 protein: CASSRAGGPSETQYF
CDR3 DNA: TGTGCCAGCAGCCGAGCGGGAGGGCCATCAGAGACCCAGTACTTC
D gene: TRBD2
clone size: .
J gene: TRBJ2-5
V gene: TRBV5-4

CDR3 protein: CASSSNQETQYF
CDR3 DNA: TGTGCCAGCTCATCGAATCAAGAGACCCAGTACTTC
D gene: .
clone size: many
J gene: TRBJ2-5
V gene: TRBV18

CDR3 protein: CASSYRGGQETQYF
CDR3 DNA: TGTGCCAGCAGTTACAGGGGGGGGCAAGAGACCCAGTACTTC
D gene: .
clone size: many
J gene: TRBJ2-5
V gene: TRBV12-3/TRBV12-4

CDR3 protein: CASSQDYMPRVTGTGFGYTF
CDR3 DNA: TGTGCCAGCAGCCAAGATTATATGCCCCGGGTCACCGGGACAGGGTTCGGCTACACCTTC
D gene: TRBD1
clone size: many
J gene: TRBJ1-2
V gene: TRBV3-1

CDR3 protein: CASSLPALHSTQYF
CDR3 DNA: TGTGCCAGCAGTTTACCGGCCCTTCACAGTACGCAGTATTTT
D gene: .
clone size: many
J gene: TRBJ2-3
V gene: TRBV28

CDR3 protein: CASTSSNIQYF
CDR3 DNA: TGCGCCAGCACTAGCTCAAACATTCAGTACTTC
D gene: .
clone size: few
J gene: TRBJ2-4
V gene: TRBV10-2

CDR3 protein: CASSPRGNTIYF
CDR3 DNA: TGTGCCAGCAGTCCACGCGGAAACACCATATATTTT
D gene: .
clone size: .
J gene: TRBJ1-3
V gene: TRBV12-3/TRBV12-4

CDR3 protein: CASSPGTNGETQYF
CDR3 DNA: TGCGCCAGCAGCCCCGGGACGAACGGGGAGACCCAGTACTTC
D gene: .
clone size: many
J gene: TRBJ2-5
V gene: TRBV5-1

CDR3 protein: CATSDSSHDQPQHF
CDR3 DNA: TGTGCCACCAGTGATTCGAGTCATGATCAGCCCCAGCATTTT
D gene: .
clone size: many
J gene: TRBJ1-5
V gene: TRBV24-1

CDR3 protein: CASSSTAPTNEKLFF
CDR3 DNA: TGCGCCAGCAGCTCGACCGCTCCAACTAATGAAAAACTGTTTTTT
D gene: .
clone size: many
J gene: TRBJ1-4
V gene: TRBV5-1

CDR3 protein: CSARDAGTNEKLFF
CDR3 DNA: TGCAGTGCTAGAGATGCGGGGACTAATGAAAAACTGTTTTTT
D gene: .
clone size: many
J gene: TRBJ1-4
V gene: TRBV20-1

CDR3 protein: CASSRGHKEAFF
CDR3 DNA: TGTGCCAGCAGCCGGGGACACAAGGAGGCTTTCTTT
D gene: .
clone size: many
J gene: TRBJ1-1
V gene: TRBV6-1

CDR3 protein: CASSSNRASNTGELFF
CDR3 DNA: TGTGCCAGCAGCTCAAACAGGGCGTCGAACACCGGGGAGCTGTTTTTT
D gene: .
clone size: .
J gene: TRBJ2-2
V gene: TRBV5-4

CDR3 protein: CASTMLQGTTEAFF
CDR3 DNA: TGTGCCAGCACCATGTTACAGGGGACTACTGAAGCTTTCTTT
D gene: TRBD1
clone size: many
J gene: TRBJ1-1
V gene: TRBV2

CDR3 protein: CASSFYDRGGYEQYF
CDR3 DNA: TGTGCCAGCAGCTTTTACGACAGGGGTGGGTACGAGCAGTACTTC
D gene: TRBD1
clone size: many
J gene: TRBJ2-7
V gene: TRBV5-5

CDR3 protein: CATSDRGLAGNTGELFF
CDR3 DNA: TGTGCCACCAGTGATCGTGGACTAGCGGGGAACACCGGGGAGCTGTTTTTT
D gene: TRBD2
clone size: .
J gene: TRBJ2-2
V gene: TRBV24-1

CDR3 protein: CASSLLDRGSQPQHF
CDR3 DNA: TGTGCCAGCAGTTTGCTCGACAGGGGAAGTCAGCCCCAGCATTTT
D gene: TRBD1
clone size: few
J gene: TRBJ1-5
V gene: TRBV12-3/TRBV12-4

CDR3 protein: CASSPGGEVTEAFF
CDR3 DNA: TGTGCCAGCAGCCCGGGGGGTGAAGTCACTGAAGCTTTCTTT
D gene: .
clone size: many
J gene: TRBJ1-1
V gene: TRBV6-2/TRBV6-3

CDR3 protein: CASRRGGSSNQPQHF
CDR3 DNA: TGTGCCAGCAGGAGGGGGGGCAGTAGCAATCAGCCCCAGCATTTT
D gene: .
clone size: .
J gene: TRBJ1-5
V gene: TRBV12-3/TRBV12-4

CDR3 protein: CAIRGTGGSPLHF
CDR3 DNA: TGTGCCATCAGGGGGACAGGGGGTTCACCCCTCCACTTT
D gene: TRBD1
clone size: many
J gene: TRBJ1-6
V gene: TRBV10-3

CDR3 protein: CASSRQWQARGYTF
CDR3 DNA: TGCGCCAGCAGCCGCCAATGGCAGGCAAGGGGCTACACCTTC
D gene: .
clone size: many
J gene: TRBJ1-2
V gene: TRBV4-1

CDR3 protein: CASSPGQGGHEKLFF
CDR3 DNA: TGTGCCAGCAGTCCCGGACAAGGAGGACATGAAAAACTGTTTTTT
D gene: .
clone size: many
J gene: TRBJ1-4
V gene: TRBV12-3/TRBV12-4

CDR3 protein: CSARVQNTEAFF
CDR3 DNA: TGCAGTGCTAGAGTCCAAAACACTGAAGCTTTCTTT
D gene: .
clone size: many
J gene: TRBJ1-1
V gene: TRBV20-1

CDR3 protein: CASTRGVDIQYF
CDR3 DNA: TGTGCCAGCACCCGGGGGGTTGACATTCAGTACTTC
D gene: TRBD2
clone size: many
J gene: TRBJ2-4
V gene: TRBV28

CDR3 protein: CASSLLQGKLAGILHEQFF
CDR3 DNA: TGTGCCAGCAGCTTACTACAGGGGAAGCTAGCGGGAATACTACACGAGCAGTTCTTC
D gene: TRBD2
clone size: many
J gene: TRBJ2-1
V gene: TRBV11-2

CDR3 protein: CASSPGTGVYGYTF
CDR3 DNA: TGTGCCAGTAGTCCCGGGACAGGCGTCTATGGCTACACCTTC
D gene: TRBD1
clone size: many
J gene: TRBJ1-2
V gene: TRBV19

CDR3 protein: CASSYGSYPQGGNTIYF
CDR3 DNA: TGTGCCAGCAGTTACGGGTCCTACCCCCAAGGGGGAAACACCATATATTTT
D gene: .
clone size: .
J gene: TRBJ1-3
V gene: TRBV6-2/TRBV6-3

CDR3 protein: CASSSTPPEGSYEQYF
CDR3 DNA: TGTGCCAGCAGCTCGACCCCCCCCGAGGGATCCTACGAGCAGTACTTC
D gene: .
clone size: many
J gene: TRBJ2-7
V gene: TRBV13

CDR3 protein: CASSILPFSSLFF
CDR3 DNA: TGTGCCAGTAGTATTCTACCATTCAGTAGCCTGTTTTTT
D gene: .
clone size: .
J gene: TRBJ2-2
V gene: TRBV19

CDR3 protein: CASSSHGSKNTEAFF
CDR3 DNA: TGTGCCAGCAGTTCCCATGGCAGTAAGAACACTGAAGCTTTCTTT
D gene: .
clone size: .
J gene: TRBJ1-1
V gene: TRBV27

CDR3 protein: CASSNGLADSYEQYF
CDR3 DNA: TGTGCCAGTAGTAACGGACTAGCGGATTCCTACGAGCAGTACTTC
D gene: TRBD2
clone size: .
J gene: TRBJ2-7
V gene: TRBV19

CDR3 protein: CASSAQANTGELFF
CDR3 DNA: TGTGCCAGCAGTGCACAGGCTAACACCGGGGAGCTGTTTTTT
D gene: .
clone size: few
J gene: TRBJ2-2
V gene: TRBV6-2/TRBV6-3

CDR3 protein: CASSQDPQGLYSGNTIYF
CDR3 DNA: TGTGCCAGCAGCCAAGACCCTCAGGGCCTATACTCTGGAAACACCATATATTTT
D gene: .
clone size: many
J gene: TRBJ1-3
V gene: TRBV3-1

CDR3 protein: CASSLSAGVIEQFF
CDR3 DNA: TGTGCCAGCAGCTTATCGGCGGGAGTTATTGAGCAGTTCTTC
D gene: TRBD2
clone size: many
J gene: TRBJ2-1
V gene: TRBV7-9

CDR3 protein: CAIRGLRDYEQYF
CDR3 DNA: TGTGCCATCAGGGGACTACGTGACTACGAGCAGTACTTC
D gene: TRBD2
clone size: few
J gene: TRBJ2-7
V gene: TRBV10-3

CDR3 protein: CASSQTGGFNEQYF
CDR3 DNA: TGCGCCAGCAGCCAGACAGGGGGCTTCAACGAGCAGTACTTC
D gene: TRBD1
clone size: many
J gene: TRBJ2-7
V gene: TRBV5-1

CDR3 protein: CASSKDRGYSPLHF
CDR3 DNA: TGTGCCAGTAGTAAAGACAGGGGGTATTCACCCCTCCACTTT
D gene: TRBD1
clone size: .
J gene: TRBJ1-6
V gene: TRBV19

CDR3 protein: CSATWNSGSAETQYF
CDR3 DNA: TGCAGTGCTACCTGGAATAGCGGGAGCGCAGAGACCCAGTACTTC
D gene: TRBD2
clone size: many
J gene: TRBJ2-5
V gene: TRBV20-1

CDR3 protein: CASSLTVGQGAGNEQFF
CDR3 DNA: TGTGCCAGCAGCTTAACAGTAGGGCAGGGGGCGGGCAATGAGCAGTTCTTC
D gene: TRBD1
clone size: .
J gene: TRBJ2-1
V gene: TRBV7-9

CDR3 protein: CSASGWGGNTGELFF
CDR3 DNA: TGCAGTGCTAGCGGGTGGGGGGGGAACACCGGGGAGCTGTTTTTT
D gene: TRBD2
clone size: few
J gene: TRBJ2-2
V gene: TRBV20-1

CDR3 protein: CASSLFGRAGAVGNEQFF
CDR3 DNA: TGTGCCAGCAGTTTATTTGGTAGAGCGGGAGCGGTGGGGAATGAGCAGTTCTTC
D gene: TRBD2
clone size: many
J gene: TRBJ2-1
V gene: TRBV28

CDR3 protein: CASSLSGTGFSEAFF
CDR3 DNA: TGTGCCAGCAGTTTGTCCGGGACAGGGTTTTCTGAAGCTTTCTTT
D gene: TRBD1
clone size: .
J gene: TRBJ1-1
V gene: TRBV2

CDR3 protein: CASSLPDGGRVYNEQFF
CDR3 DNA: TGTGCCAGCAGTCTTCCGGATGGGGGGAGGGTCTACAATGAGCAGTTCTTC
D gene: TRBD2
clone size: many
J gene: TRBJ2-1
V gene: TRBV7-9

CDR3 protein: CASSPRKGTGAEAFF
CDR3 DNA: TGTGCCAGCTCACCACGTAAGGGTACCGGGGCTGAAGCTTTCTTT
D gene: .
clone size: many
J gene: TRBJ1-1
V gene: TRBV18

CDR3 protein: CSARGPDTQYF
CDR3 DNA: TGCAGTGCTAGGGGCCCAGATACGCAGTATTTT
D gene: .
clone size: .
J gene: TRBJ2-3
V gene: TRBV20-1